The next 24 T cell receptor beta chains were all read from a single sample in a study of regulatory T cells in long-lasting Graves disease. Sequencing libraries for TCR beta were prepared with iRepertoire HTBI primers and Arm-PCR of CDR3 regions. Each CDR3 protein gets one entry after TCRdb re-called the multiplex PCR reads with MiXCR. The sample holds hundreds of thousands of distinct CDR3 sequences, 18% seen once. Documented time point: newly diagnosed GD, antithyroid drugs for less than 3 months. RNA from PBMCs was the source of the TCR library. This sample comprised peripheral blood mononuclear cells (PBMCs), obtained at new diagnosis, from a patient treated with antithyroid drugs. The receptors were gathered from a female donor with Graves disease.

This clonotype was counted at least ten times. The chain couples TRBV6-2 or TRBV6-3 to TRBJ2-1; 9 bases align to TRBD1. With 6 bases clipped from V and 8 bases from J, the junction kept 8 bases outside the gene matches. The CDR3 extends over 14 amino acids. Germline V gene sequence: CDR1 MNHEY, CDR2 SVGEGT. This chain's CDR3 is CASRIGQGRDEQFF. Here the CDR3 DNA reads TGTGCCAGCAGGATTGGACAGGGGCGGGATGAGCAGTTCTTC.

This clonotype was seen only a few times. This chain joins TRBV10-1 and TRBJ1-1; possible D gene TRBD1, 5 bases. Germline-derived CDR1 and CDR2 are WNHNN and SYGVQD (reference sequence). The CDR3 totals 13 residues. Trimming removed 4 bases from V and 1 base from J, with 7 bases in between. The CDR3 region has the DNA TGCGCCAGCAGTGTACAGGAGAACACTGAAGCTTTCTTT. Amino acids: CASSVQENTEAFF.

This chain connects TRBV7-9 to TRBJ2-1; D gene uncertain. CDR1 is SEHNR and CDR2 is FQNEAQ in the germline V gene (reference sequence). This CDR3 spans 13 amino acids. Trimming stripped 11 bases from V and 0 bases from J, with 11 bases between. The CDR3 spells CAAPSPSYNEQFF. In DNA form, the CDR3 reads TGTGCCGCGCCGAGCCCCTCCTACAATGAGCAGTTCTTC.

This clonotype was seen many times. This chain uses TRBV3-1 with TRBJ2-3; TRBD2 matches at 9 bases. CDR1 and CDR2 from the germline V gene are LGHDT and YNNKEL (reference sequence). The V segment lost 2 bases and the J segment 5 bases; nucleotides outside the gene matches: 17. The CDR3 consists of 19 residues. The CDR3 sequence is CASSQPAGEREAYGDTQYF. CDR3 sequence (DNA): TGTGCCAGCAGCCAACCCGCTGGGGAGCGGGAGGCCTATGGAGATACGCAGTATTTT.

This clonotype occurred many times. The chain recombines TRBV5-1 with TRBJ2-2; D is unclear. Trimming took 5 bases from V and 6 from J, leaving 14 bases between them. CDR3 length: 14 residues. The V gene's germline CDR1 is SGHRS and CDR2 YFSETQ. CDR3 coding DNA: TGCGCCAGCAGTTTCCTCGCTGGGTCCGGGGAGCTGTTTTTT. Translated, it gives CASSFLAGSGELFF.

This clonotype was seen at least ten times. The chain has TRBV5-1 and TRBJ1-1; D may be TRBD1 (5 bases). Trimming shortened V by 3 bases and J by 3 bases, and 15 bases separated the two germline ends. CDR1 and CDR2 from the germline V gene are SGHRS and YFSETQ. The length of the CDR3 is 15 residues. CDR3 protein: CASSSGALGDTEAFF. The CDR3 DNA reads as TGCGCCAGCAGCTCTGGTGCTCTGGGGGACACTGAAGCTTTCTTT.

Many counts were recorded for this clonotype. This chain joins TRBV7-9 and TRBJ2-3; a weak D match, TRBD2 (5 bases). Trimming left V 9 bases short and J 4 bases short, with 20 bases between. Germline assignment: CDR1 SEHNR and CDR2 FQNEAQ (reference sequence). This CDR3 contains 15 residues. The CDR3 sequence is CASSKMASTSDTQYF. CDR3 nucleotides: TGTGCCAGTTCCAAAATGGCTAGCACATCAGATACGCAGTATTTT.

This clonotype was found many times. V and J are TRBV19 and TRBJ2-1; 12 bases agree with TRBD1. CDR3 size: 15 residues. In germline, CDR1 is LNHDA, CDR2 SQIVND (reference sequence). V dropped 6 bases and J dropped 8; count of bases not matched to a gene: 8. The CDR3 reads CASRKTGTGGYEQFF. CDR3 coding DNA: TGTGCCAGTAGGAAAACCGGGACAGGGGGCTATGAGCAGTTCTTC. The full variable domain, completed using reference TRBV19 and TRBJ2-1, is DGGITQSPKYLFRKEGQNVTLSCEQNLNHDAMYWYRQDPGQGLRLIYYSQIVNDFQKGDIAEGYSVSREKKESFPLTVTSAQKNPTAFYLCASRKTGTGGYEQFFGPGTRLTVL.

J is TRBJ2-7 and V is TRBV24-1; 7 bases agree with TRBD1. J lost 1 base, V lost 2 bases, and 7 bases had no gene match. CDR3 size: 16 residues. The germline gives CDR1 KGHDR, CDR2 SFDVKD. CDR3 residues: CATSDSTGDHSYEQYF. For the CDR3, the DNA is TGTGCCACCAGTGATTCAACAGGGGACCATTCCTACGAGCAGTACTTC.

This clonotype was seen repeatedly, ten times or more. V gene TRBV6-5 combines with J gene TRBJ2-7; TRBD1 might be the D (6 bases). CDR1 and CDR2 from the germline V gene are MNHEY and SVGAGI. The length of the CDR3 is 14 residues. Trimming stripped 0 bases from V and 3 bases from J, with 9 bases between. The CDR3 sequence is CASSYSGGRYEQYF. The DNA for the CDR3 is TGTGCCAGCAGTTACTCAGGGGGACGCTACGAGCAGTACTTC.

About this clonotype: This sequence may be a read error, since a much larger clone differs from it by one base. The V and J genes are TRBV11-2 and TRBJ2-1; D unclear. There are 19 residues in the CDR3. Germline V gene lookup returns CDR1 SGHAT and CDR2 FQNNGV. The chain's CDR3 is CARSLDHWKGPRSYNEQFF. Written as DNA, the CDR3 is TGTGCCCGCAGCTTAGATCATTGGAAAGGCCCGAGATCCTACAATGAGCAGTTCTTC.

V gene TRBV5-5 combines with J gene TRBJ1-2; D not resolved. Per germline, CDR1 SGHKS and CDR2 YYEKEE (reference sequence). The CDR3 is made up of 14 amino acids. The V end lost 0 bases, the J end lost 6 bases, and 12 bases lay between the germline ends. The DNA for the CDR3 is TGTGCCAGCAGCTTGGGAGCTATGAGGGATGGCTACACCTTC. Translation gives CASSLGAMRDGYTF.

This clonotype was seen repeatedly, ten times or more. The junction differs from germline at one of its ends, possibly a read error. V and J are TRBV5-1 and TRBJ1-5; a weak D match, TRBD1 (6 bases). Germline V lookup: CDR1 SGHRS, CDR2 YFSETQ. The CDR3 sequence is 14 residues long. DNA of the CDR3: TGTGCCAGCAGCTTAGGGGGGGAAGGACAGCCCCAGCATTTT. It specifies CASSLGGEGQPQHF. Full variable domain (rest looked up from reference TRBV5-1 and TRBJ1-5): KAGVTQTPRYLIKTRGQQVTLSCSPISGHRSVSWYQQTPGQGLQFLFEYFSETQRNKGNFPGRFSGRQFSNSRSEMNVSTLELGDSALYLCASSLGGEGQPQHFGDGTRLSIL.

The chain combines TRBV7-2 with TRBJ2-7; D gene unclear. Trimming pared 3 bases from V and 3 bases from J, leaving 6 bases between. Germline CDR1 SGHTA, CDR2 FQGNSA. This CDR3 region has 12 residues. In DNA form, the CDR3 reads TGTGCCAGCAGCTTGAGTATCTACGAGCAGTACTTC. Translation: CASSLSIYEQYF.

This clonotype was seen ten or more times. This chain uses TRBV20-1 with TRBJ1-2; TRBD1 aligns across 7 bases. Losses at the gene ends were 5 bases for V and 2 bases for J; bases not matched to a gene: 2. This CDR3 spans 12 amino acids. CDR1 and CDR2 from the germline V gene are DFQATT and SNEGSKA (reference sequence). The DNA of the CDR3 is TGCAGTGCTCCGACAGGGAACTATGGCTACACCTTC. Translated: CSAPTGNYGYTF.

With regard to this clonotype: A far larger clone is off by one base, so a read error is likely. V usage is TRBV10-3 and J usage is TRBJ2-3; 9 bases fit TRBD1. Losses at the gene ends were 3 bases for V and 4 bases for J; bases not matched to a gene: 8. CDR1 and CDR2 from the germline V gene are ENHRY and SYGVKD. The CDR3 sequence is 16 residues long. The CDR3 DNA is TGTGCCATCAGTGATGAAGGACAGGGGAGAGCAGATACGCAGTATTTT. Translated: CAISDEGQGRADTQYF.

This clonotype showed up just a few times. This chain joins TRBV2 and TRBJ1-5, with 7 bases fitting TRBD1. This CDR3 spans 12 amino acids. CDR1 is SNHLY, CDR2 FYNNEI, per germline. V lost 7 bases and J lost 7; bases outside the gene matches: 4. Written as DNA, the CDR3 is TGTGCCAGCAACAGGGGAGGCCAGCCCCAGCATTTT. It translates to CASNRGGQPQHF.

The V and J genes are TRBV7-8 and TRBJ2-3, with D possibly being TRBD2 (6 bases). With 1 base removed from V and 1 base from J, the gap between germline ends came to 9 bases. The CDR3 extends over 15 amino acids. Per the germline V gene, CDR1 is SGHVS and CDR2 is FQNEAQ. CDR3 protein: CASSLGGRRTDTQYF. The CDR3 DNA sequence: TGTGCCAGCAGCTTAGGGGGGAGGCGCACAGATACGCAGTATTTT. The entire variable domain, with the rest obtained from reference TRBV7-8 and TRBJ2-3, is as follows: GAGVSQSPRYKVAKRGQDVALRCDPISGHVSLFWYQQALGQGPEFLTYFQNEAQLDKSGLPSDRFFAERPEGSVSTLKIQRTQQEDSAVYLCASSLGGRRTDTQYFGPGTRLTVL.

This clonotype has just a few counts. A read error may explain this, as a much larger clone is one base away. This is likely a read error, given that the CDR3 carries no conserved phenylalanine or tryptophan at its end. The rearrangement links TRBV28 to TRBJ2-7, with TRBD2 as a possible D gene (7 bases). CDR3 length: 12 amino acids. Germline CDR1 is MDHEN and CDR2 is SYDVKM. The V end was cut by 2 bases, the J end by 7 bases, with 9 bases between. This CDR3 is CASSLGGAEQYS. The CDR3 region has the DNA TGTGCCAGCAGTTTAGGGGGGGCGGAGCAGTACTCC.

The chain has TRBV3-1 and TRBJ1-5, with D unclear. The germline V gene encodes CDR1 LGHDT and CDR2 YNNKEL (reference sequence). This CDR3 has 12 amino acids. Trimming stripped 1 base from V and 12 bases from J, with 10 bases between. CDR3 sequence reads: CASSQVEGNQHF. The CDR3 coding sequence is TGTGCCAGCAGCCAAGTTGAGGGAAACCAGCATTTT.

This clonotype appeared many times. The CDR3 DNA reads TGTGCCAGCAGTGAATGGAGAGCGGGGGACACCTCAGATACGCAGTATTTT. Protein sequence: CASSEWRAGDTSDTQYF. J is TRBJ2-3 and V is TRBV25-1, with 8 positions matching TRBD2. J lost 4 bases, V lost 1 base, and 10 bases had no gene match. This CDR3 spans 17 amino acids. Germline V gives CDR1 MGHDK, CDR2 SYGVNS. Drawing the rest from reference TRBV25-1 and TRBJ2-3, the complete variable domain is EADIYQTPRYLVIGTGKKITLECSQTMGHDKMYWYQQDPGMELHLIHYSYGVNSTEKGDLSSESTVSRIRTEHFPLTLESARPSHTSQYLCASSEWRAGDTSDTQYFGPGTRLTVL.

This clonotype was recorded a few times. This chain joins TRBV5-1 and TRBJ2-5, with unresolved D. In germline, CDR1 is SGHRS, CDR2 YFSETQ. The CDR3 totals 14 residues. With 3 bases removed from V and 0 bases from J, the gap between germline ends came to 9 bases. CDR3 nucleotides: TGCGCCAGCAGCTCTCAGGATTACCAAGAGACCCAGTACTTC. Protein: CASSSQDYQETQYF. The full variable domain, completed using reference TRBV5-1 and TRBJ2-5, is KAGVTQTPRYLIKTRGQQVTLSCSPISGHRSVSWYQQTPGQGLQFLFEYFSETQRNKGNFPGRFSGRQFSNSRSEMNVSTLELGDSALYLCASSSQDYQETQYFGPGTRLLVL.

This clonotype has at least ten counts. The chain combines TRBV20-1 with TRBJ2-4; no clear D gene. The V and J ends lost 6 bases and 5 bases respectively, with 5 bases between them. CDR1 and CDR2 from the germline V gene are DFQATT and SNEGSKA (reference sequence). The CDR3 has 10 amino acids. Written as DNA, the CDR3 is TGCAGTGCCGGCGAAAACATTCAGTACTTC. Its protein is CSAGENIQYF.

This chain connects TRBV6-2 or TRBV6-3 to TRBJ2-7; D gene unclear. Germline CDR1 MNHEY, CDR2 SVGEGT. V was clipped by 0 bases and J by 3 bases, with 9 bases between them. The CDR3 totals 14 residues. CDR3 DNA: TGTGCCAGCAGTTACTCCTCGCGGAGCTACGAGCAGTACTTC. Its protein product is CASSYSSRSYEQYF.